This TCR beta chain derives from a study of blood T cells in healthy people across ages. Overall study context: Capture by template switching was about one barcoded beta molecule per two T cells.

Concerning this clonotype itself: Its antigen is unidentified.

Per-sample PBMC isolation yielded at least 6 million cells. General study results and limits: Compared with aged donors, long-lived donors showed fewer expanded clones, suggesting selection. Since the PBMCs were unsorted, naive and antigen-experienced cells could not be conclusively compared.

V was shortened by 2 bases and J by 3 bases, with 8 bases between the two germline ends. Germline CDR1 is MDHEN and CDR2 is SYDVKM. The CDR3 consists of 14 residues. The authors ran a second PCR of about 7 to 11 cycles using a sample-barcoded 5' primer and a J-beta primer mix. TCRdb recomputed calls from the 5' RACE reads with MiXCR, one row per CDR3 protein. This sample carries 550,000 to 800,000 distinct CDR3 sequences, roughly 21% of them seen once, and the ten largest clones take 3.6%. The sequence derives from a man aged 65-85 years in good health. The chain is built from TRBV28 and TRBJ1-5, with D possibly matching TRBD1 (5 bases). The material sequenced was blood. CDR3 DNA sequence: TGTGCCAGCAGTTTAGGGGGTTACAATCAGCCCCAGCATTTT. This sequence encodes CASSLGGYNQPQHF.